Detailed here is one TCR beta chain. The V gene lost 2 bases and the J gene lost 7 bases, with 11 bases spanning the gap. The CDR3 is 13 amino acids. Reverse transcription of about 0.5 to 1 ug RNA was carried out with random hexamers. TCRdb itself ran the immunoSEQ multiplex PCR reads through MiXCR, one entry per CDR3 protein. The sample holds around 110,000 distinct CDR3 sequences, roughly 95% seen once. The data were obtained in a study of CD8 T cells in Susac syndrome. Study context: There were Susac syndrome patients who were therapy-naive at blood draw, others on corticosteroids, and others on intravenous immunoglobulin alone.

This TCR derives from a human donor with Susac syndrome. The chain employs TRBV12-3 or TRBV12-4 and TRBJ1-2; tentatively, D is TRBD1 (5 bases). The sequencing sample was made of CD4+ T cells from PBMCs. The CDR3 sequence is CASSLRQGSGYTF. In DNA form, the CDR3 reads TGTGCCAGCAGTTTAAGGCAGGGAAGTGGCTACACCTTC.